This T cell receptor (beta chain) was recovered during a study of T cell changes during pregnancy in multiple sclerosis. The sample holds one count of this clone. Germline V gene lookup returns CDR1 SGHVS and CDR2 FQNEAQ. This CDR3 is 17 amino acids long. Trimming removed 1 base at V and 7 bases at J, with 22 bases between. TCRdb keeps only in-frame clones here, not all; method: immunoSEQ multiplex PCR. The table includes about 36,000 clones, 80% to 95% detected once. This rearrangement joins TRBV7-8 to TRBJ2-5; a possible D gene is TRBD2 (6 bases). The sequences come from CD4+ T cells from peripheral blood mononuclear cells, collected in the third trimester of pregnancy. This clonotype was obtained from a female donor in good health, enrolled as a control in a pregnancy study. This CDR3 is CASSLVSGLGMGGTQYF. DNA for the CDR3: TGTGCCAGCAGCTTAGTGTCGGGCCTAGGGATGGGGGGGACCCAGTACTTC. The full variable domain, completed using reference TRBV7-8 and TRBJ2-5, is GAGVSQSPRYKVAKRGQDVALRCDPISGHVSLFWYQQALGQGPEFLTYFQNEAQLDKSGLPSDRFFAERPEGSVSTLKIQRTQQEDSAVYLCASSLVSGLGMGGTQYFGPGTRLLVL.